This T cell receptor (beta chain) was documented in a study of cytomegalovirus exposure and HLA in healthy donors. Broader study findings: Researchers had no immune exposure information except CMV serostatus available. Later analysis placed DRB1 highest and HLA-C lowest in TCR association rates, which differed by HLA locus. Most of the TCR beta V segments (in an earlier analysis) were productive either about 90% or about 30% of the time.

Germline V CDR1 and CDR2: GTSNPN, SVGIG (reference sequence). Trimming removed 0 bases from V and 2 bases from J, with 11 bases in between. The CDR3 sequence is 15 residues long. Worth noting for this clone: Its target is not known.

It was with 60 Vbeta and 13 Jbeta primers that the PCR ran. The data were produced by immunoSEQ multiplex PCR, yet TCRdb's version contains in-frame clones alone and is incomplete. The data show roughly 150,000 clones, around 84% seen once. The chain recombines TRBV30 with TRBJ1-5, with a possible D match to TRBD1 (5 bases). This TCR was recovered from a young woman in good health and CMV-seronegative. Specimen: PBMCs. The chain's CDR3 is CAWSVGRGGNQPQHF. The CDR3 DNA follows: TGTGCCTGGAGTGTGGGGCGGGGAGGCAATCAGCCCCAGCATTTT.